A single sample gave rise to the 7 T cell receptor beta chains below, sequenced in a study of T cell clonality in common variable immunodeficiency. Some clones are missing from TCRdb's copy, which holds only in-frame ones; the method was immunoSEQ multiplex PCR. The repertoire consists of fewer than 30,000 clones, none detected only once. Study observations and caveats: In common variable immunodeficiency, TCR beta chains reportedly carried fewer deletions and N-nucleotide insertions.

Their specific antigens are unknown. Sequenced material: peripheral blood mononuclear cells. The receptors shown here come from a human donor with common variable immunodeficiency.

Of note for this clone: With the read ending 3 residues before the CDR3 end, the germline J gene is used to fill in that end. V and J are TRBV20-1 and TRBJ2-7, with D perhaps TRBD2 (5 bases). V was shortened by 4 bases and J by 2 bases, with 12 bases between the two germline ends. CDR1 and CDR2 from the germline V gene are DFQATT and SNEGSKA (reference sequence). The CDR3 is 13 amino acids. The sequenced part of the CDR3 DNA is TGCAGTGCTACGGACTGGGAAGCCTACGAG. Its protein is CSATDWEAYE. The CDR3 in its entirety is CSATDWEAYEQYF.

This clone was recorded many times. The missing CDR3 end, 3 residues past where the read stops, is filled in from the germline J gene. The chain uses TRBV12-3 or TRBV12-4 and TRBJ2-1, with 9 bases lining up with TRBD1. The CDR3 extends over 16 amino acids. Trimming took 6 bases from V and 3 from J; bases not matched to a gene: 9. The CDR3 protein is CASSRDRGNLYNEQFF. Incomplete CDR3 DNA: TGTGCCAGCAGCAGAGACAGGGGGAACCTCTACAATGAG.

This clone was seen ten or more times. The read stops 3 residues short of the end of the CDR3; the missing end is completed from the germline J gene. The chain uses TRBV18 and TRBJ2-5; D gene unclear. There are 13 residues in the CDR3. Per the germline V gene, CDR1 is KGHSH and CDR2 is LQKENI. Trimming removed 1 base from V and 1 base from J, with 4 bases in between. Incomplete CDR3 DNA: TGTGCCAGCTCACCACGTAGCCAAGAGACC. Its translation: CASSPRSQET. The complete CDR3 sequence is CASSPRSQETQYF. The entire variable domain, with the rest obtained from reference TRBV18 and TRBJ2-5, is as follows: NAGVMQNPRHLVRRRGQEARLRCSPMKGHSHVYWYRQLPEEGLKFMVYLQKENIIDESGMPKERFSAEFPKEGPSILRIQQVVRGDSAAYFCASSPRSQETQYFGPGTRLLVL.

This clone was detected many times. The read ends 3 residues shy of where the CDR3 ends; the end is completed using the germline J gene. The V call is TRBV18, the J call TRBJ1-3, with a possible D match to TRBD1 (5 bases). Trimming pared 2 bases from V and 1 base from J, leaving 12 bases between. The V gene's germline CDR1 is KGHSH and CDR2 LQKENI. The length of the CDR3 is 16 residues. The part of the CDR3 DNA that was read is TGTGCCAGCTCACCAAAGACAGTACATTCTGGAAACACC. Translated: CASSPKTVHSGNT. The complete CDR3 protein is CASSPKTVHSGNTIYF.

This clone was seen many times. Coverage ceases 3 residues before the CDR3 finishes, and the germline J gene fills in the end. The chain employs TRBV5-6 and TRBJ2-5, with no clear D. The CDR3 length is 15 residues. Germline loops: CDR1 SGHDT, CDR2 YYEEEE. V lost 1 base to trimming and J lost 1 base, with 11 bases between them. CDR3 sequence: CASSLRRSTQETQYF. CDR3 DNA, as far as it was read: TGTGCCAGCAGCTTGAGGCGGTCCACCCAAGAGACC.

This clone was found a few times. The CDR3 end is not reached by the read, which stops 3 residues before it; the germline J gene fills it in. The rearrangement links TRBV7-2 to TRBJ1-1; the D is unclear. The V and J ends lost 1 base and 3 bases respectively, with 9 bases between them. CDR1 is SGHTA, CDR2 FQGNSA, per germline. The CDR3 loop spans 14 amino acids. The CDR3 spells CASSLVAGDTEAFF. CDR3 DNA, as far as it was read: TGTGCCAGCAGCTTAGTAGCCGGGGACACTGAA.

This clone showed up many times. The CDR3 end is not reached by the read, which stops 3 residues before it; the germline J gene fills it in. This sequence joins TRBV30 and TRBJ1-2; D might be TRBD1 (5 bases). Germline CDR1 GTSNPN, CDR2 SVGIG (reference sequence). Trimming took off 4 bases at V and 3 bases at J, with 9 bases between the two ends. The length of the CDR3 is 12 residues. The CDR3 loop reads CAWKGSDYGYTF. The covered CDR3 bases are TGTGCCTGGAAGGGGAGCGACTATGGC.